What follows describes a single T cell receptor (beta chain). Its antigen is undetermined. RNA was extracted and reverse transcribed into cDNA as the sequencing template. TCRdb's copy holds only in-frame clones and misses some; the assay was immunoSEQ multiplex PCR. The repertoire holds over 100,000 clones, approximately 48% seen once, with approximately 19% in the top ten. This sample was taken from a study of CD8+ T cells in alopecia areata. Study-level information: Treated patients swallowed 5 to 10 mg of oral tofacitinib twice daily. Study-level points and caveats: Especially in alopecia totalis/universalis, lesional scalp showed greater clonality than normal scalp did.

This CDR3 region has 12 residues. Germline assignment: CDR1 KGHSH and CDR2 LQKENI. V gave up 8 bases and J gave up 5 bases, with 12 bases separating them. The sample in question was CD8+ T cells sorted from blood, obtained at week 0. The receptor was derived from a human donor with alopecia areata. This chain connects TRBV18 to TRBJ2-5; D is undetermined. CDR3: CASRGTRETQYF. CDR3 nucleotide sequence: TGTGCCAGCAGAGGAACCCGGGAGACCCAGTACTTC.